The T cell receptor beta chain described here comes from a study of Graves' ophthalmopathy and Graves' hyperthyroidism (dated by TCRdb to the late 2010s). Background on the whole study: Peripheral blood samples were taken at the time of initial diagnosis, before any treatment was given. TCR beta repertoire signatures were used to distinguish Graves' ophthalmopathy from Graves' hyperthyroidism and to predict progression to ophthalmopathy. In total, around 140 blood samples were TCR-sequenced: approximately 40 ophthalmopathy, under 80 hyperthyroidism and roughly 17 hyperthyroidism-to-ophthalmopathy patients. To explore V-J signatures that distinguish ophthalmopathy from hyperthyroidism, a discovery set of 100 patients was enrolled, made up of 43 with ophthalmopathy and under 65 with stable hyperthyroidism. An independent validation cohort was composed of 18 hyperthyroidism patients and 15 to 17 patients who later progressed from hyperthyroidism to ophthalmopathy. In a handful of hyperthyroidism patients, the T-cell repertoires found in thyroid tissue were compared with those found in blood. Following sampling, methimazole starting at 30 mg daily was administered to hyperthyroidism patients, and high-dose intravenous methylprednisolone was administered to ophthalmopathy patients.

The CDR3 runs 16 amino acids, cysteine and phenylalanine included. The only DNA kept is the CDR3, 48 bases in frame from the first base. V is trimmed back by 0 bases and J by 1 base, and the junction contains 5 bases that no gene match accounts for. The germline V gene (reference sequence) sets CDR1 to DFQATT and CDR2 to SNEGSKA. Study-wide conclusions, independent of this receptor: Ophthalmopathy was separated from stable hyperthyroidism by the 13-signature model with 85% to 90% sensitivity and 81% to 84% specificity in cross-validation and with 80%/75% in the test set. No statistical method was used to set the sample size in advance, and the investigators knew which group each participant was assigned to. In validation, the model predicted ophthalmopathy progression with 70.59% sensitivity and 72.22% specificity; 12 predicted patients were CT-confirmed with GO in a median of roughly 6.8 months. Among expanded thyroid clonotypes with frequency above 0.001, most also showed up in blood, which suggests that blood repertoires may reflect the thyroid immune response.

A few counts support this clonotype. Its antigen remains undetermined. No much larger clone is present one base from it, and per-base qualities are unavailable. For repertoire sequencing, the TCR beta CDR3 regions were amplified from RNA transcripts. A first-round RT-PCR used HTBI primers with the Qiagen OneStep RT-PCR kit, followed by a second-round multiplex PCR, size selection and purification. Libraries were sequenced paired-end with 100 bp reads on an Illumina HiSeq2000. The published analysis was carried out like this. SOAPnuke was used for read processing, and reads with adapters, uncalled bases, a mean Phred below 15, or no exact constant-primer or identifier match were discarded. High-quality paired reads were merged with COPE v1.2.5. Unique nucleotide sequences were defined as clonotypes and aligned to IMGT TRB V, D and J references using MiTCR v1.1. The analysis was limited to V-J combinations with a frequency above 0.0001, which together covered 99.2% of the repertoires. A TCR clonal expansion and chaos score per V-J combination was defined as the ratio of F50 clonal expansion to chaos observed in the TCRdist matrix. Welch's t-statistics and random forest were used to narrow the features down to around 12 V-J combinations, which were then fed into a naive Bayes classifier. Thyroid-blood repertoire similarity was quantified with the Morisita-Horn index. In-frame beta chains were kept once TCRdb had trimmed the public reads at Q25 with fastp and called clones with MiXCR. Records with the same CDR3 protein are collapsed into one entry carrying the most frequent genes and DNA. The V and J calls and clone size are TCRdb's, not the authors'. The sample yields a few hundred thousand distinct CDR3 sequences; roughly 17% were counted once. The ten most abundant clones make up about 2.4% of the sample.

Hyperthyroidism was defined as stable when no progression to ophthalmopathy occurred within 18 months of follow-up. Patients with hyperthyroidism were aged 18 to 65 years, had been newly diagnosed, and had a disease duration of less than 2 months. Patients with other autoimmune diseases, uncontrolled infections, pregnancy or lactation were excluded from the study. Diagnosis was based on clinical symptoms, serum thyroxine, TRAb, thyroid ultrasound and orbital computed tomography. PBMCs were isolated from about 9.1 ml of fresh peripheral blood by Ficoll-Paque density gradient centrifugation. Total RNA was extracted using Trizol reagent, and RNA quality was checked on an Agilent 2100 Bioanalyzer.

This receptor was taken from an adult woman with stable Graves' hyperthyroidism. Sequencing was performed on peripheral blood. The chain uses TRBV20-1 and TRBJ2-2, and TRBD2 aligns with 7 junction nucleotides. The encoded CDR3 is CSARDRKRGNTGELFF. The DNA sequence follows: TGCAGTGCTAGAGATCGAAAGCGGGGGAACACCGGGGAGCTGTTTTTT.